The sequence of this T cell receptor beta chain was determined in a study of CD8 T cells in ankylosing spondylitis. V lost 6 bases and J lost 2; bases outside the gene matches: 6. This CDR3 is built from 14 residues. CDR1 and CDR2 (germline): DFQATT, SNEGSKA (reference sequence). Making the TCR beta libraries involved quantitative 5'-RACE with molecular barcodes. MiXCR, applied by TCRdb to the 5' RACE reads, yields one record per CDR3 protein. Of hundreds of thousands of distinct CDR3 sequences listed, approximately 10% are singletons. Overall study findings and caveats: Ankylosing spondylitis blood appeared to be characterized by a TCR beta motif of roughly eight highly homologous variants.

This clonotype was detected only once. Its specificity is unknown. This sequence was found in a male donor with ankylosing spondylitis. Sample: blood, either unsorted or a sorted T cell fraction (not recorded which). The rearrangement links TRBV20-1 to TRBJ2-7; 11 nucleotides match TRBD2. The CDR3 is CSASPSGRPYEQYF. Here the CDR3 DNA reads TGCAGTGCAAGCCCTAGCGGGAGGCCCTACGAGCAGTACTTC.